A single sample is the source of the 19 T cell receptor beta chains below, sequenced in a study of blood T cell repertoires in COVID-19. Using immunoSEQ multiplex PCR, the repertoire was profiled, and TCRdb retains in-frame clones only, with some absent. Of approximately 200,000 clones listed, about 85% are singletons. The sample consisted of peripheral blood. Receptor source: a woman aged 60-75 years who had recovered from COVID-19.

This clone was observed at least ten times. V is TRBV2 and J is TRBJ1-2, with D uncertain. Germline V CDR1 and CDR2: SNHLY, FYNNEI. The V gene lost 7 bases and the J gene lost 3 bases, with 12 bases spanning the gap. The CDR3 covers 13 residues. CDR3 residues: CASMLPLDYGYTF. In DNA, the CDR3 is TGTGCCAGCATGCTACCCCTAGACTATGGCTACACCTTC.

This clone was picked up one time. The chain couples TRBV10-1 to TRBJ2-7, with TRBD2 matching over 12 bases. The germline V gene has CDR1 WNHNN and CDR2 SYGVQD (reference sequence). The ends lost 4 bases at V and 2 bases at J; junction bases unmatched: 3. CDR3 length: 15 residues. CDR3 nucleotide sequence: TGCGCCAGCAGTGTGACTAGCGGGGGCGCCTACGAGCAGTACTTC. This translates into CASSVTSGGAYEQYF.

The J gene is TRBJ2-7, the V gene TRBV2; TRBD1 aligns across 10 bases. Germline CDR1 is SNHLY and CDR2 is FYNNEI. The CDR3 sequence is 15 residues long. V lost 5 bases, J lost 6 bases, and 10 bases stayed unmatched. In DNA form, the CDR3 reads TGTGCCAGCAGTATAAGGCGGGACAGGGGTGCCGAGCAGTACTTC. Protein sequence: CASSIRRDRGAEQYF.

This clone came up once. The chain uses TRBV3-1 (or the pseudogene TRBV3-2) and TRBJ2-2; D gene ambiguous. Per the germline V gene, CDR1 is LGHDT and CDR2 is YNNKEL (reference sequence). This CDR3 contains 15 residues. V was pared by 3 bases and J by 0 bases, with 8 bases between. The DNA for the CDR3 is TGTGCCAGCAGCCACGGCGAGGCGAACACCGGGGAGCTGTTTTTT. Residues: CASSHGEANTGELFF.

The J gene is TRBJ1-1, the V gene TRBV18; no clear D gene. Trimming took off 0 bases at V and 2 bases at J, with 4 bases between the two ends. This CDR3 has 13 residues. Per the germline V gene, CDR1 is KGHSH and CDR2 is LQKENI. Here the CDR3 reads CASSPPFNTEAFF. In DNA form, the CDR3 reads TGTGCCAGCTCACCACCCTTCAACACTGAAGCTTTCTTT.

CDR3 amino acids: CASSLAPKATATNEKLFF. The CDR3 bases are TGTGCCAGCAGCTTAGCCCCGAAAGCGACGGCAACTAATGAAAAACTGTTTTTT. V gene TRBV11-2 combines with J gene TRBJ1-4; no clear D. Germline V gene lookup returns CDR1 SGHAT and CDR2 FQNNGV. With 1 base removed from V and 0 bases from J, the gap between germline ends came to 15 bases. The CDR3 contains 18 residues.

The V and J genes are TRBV11-2 and TRBJ2-7, with D perhaps matching TRBD2 (7 bases). The germline V and J ends were trimmed by 2 bases and 4 bases, with 21 bases remaining between them. CDR1 and CDR2 (germline): SGHAT, FQNNGV. The CDR3 sequence is 17 residues long. In nucleotides, the CDR3 is TGTGCCAGCAGCTTATCCAATGGGGGGGCCCTGTCGTACGAGCAGTACTTC. The encoded protein is CASSLSNGGALSYEQYF.

The rearrangement uses TRBV3-1 (or the pseudogene TRBV3-2) and TRBJ2-5; D is ambiguous. The CDR3 spans 13 residues. Germline CDR1 reads LGHDT; CDR2 reads YNNKEL (reference sequence). V was trimmed by 4 bases and J by 2 bases, leaving 8 bases between them. The CDR3 sequence: CASSLILQETQYF. The DNA for the CDR3 is TGTGCCAGCAGCCTGATTCTACAAGAGACCCAGTACTTC.

This chain links TRBV9 with TRBJ2-5; maybe TRBD1 (6 bases). The CDR3 is 13 amino acids. Germline lookup yields CDR1 SGDLS and CDR2 YYNGEE. V gave up 3 bases and J gave up 5 bases, with 11 bases separating them. CDR3 region: CASSDRDGETQYF. CDR3 nucleotide sequence: TGTGCCAGCAGCGACAGGGACGGGGAGACCCAGTACTTC.

The chain couples TRBV5-4 to TRBJ1-1; D is unresolved. CDR3 size: 13 residues. The germline V gene encodes CDR1 SGHNT and CDR2 YYREEE (reference sequence). V lost 0 bases and J 5 bases, leaving 8 bases between the germline ends. The CDR3 protein is CASSLGSGTEAFF. In DNA, the CDR3 is TGTGCCAGCAGCTTGGGGTCGGGGACTGAAGCTTTCTTT.

This clone is a singleton in its sample. The V and J genes are TRBV19 and TRBJ2-7, with 10 bases matching TRBD1. In germline, CDR1 is LNHDA, CDR2 SQIVND (reference sequence). V was clipped by 1 base and J by 6 bases; unmatched bases: 3. The CDR3 contains 14 residues. The CDR3 sequence: CASSIAGTGAEQYF. The CDR3 coding sequence is TGTGCCAGTAGTATAGCTGGGACAGGGGCCGAGCAGTACTTC.

The genes are TRBV11-2 and TRBJ2-7; TRBD1 agrees at 12 bases. Per the germline V gene, CDR1 is SGHAT and CDR2 is FQNNGV. Trimming cost V 2 bases and J 6 bases; bases outside gene matches: 8. The CDR3 covers 16 residues. CDR3 loop: CASSLLVGTGGFEQYF. The DNA of the CDR3 is TGTGCCAGCAGCTTATTGGTTGGGACAGGGGGCTTCGAGCAGTACTTC.

In this sample, this clone turned up once. The V and J genes are TRBV5-1 and TRBJ1-2; 9 nucleotides agree with TRBD1. This CDR3 comprises 15 residues. CDR1 is SGHRS and CDR2 is YFSETQ in the germline V gene. Trimming removed 4 bases from V and 6 bases from J; junction bases left unmatched: 10. This CDR3 reads CASSQALGQGDGYTF. DNA of the CDR3: TGCGCCAGCAGCCAGGCCCTGGGACAGGGTGATGGCTACACCTTC. Complete variable domain (other parts from reference TRBV5-1 and TRBJ1-2): KAGVTQTPRYLIKTRGQQVTLSCSPISGHRSVSWYQQTPGQGLQFLFEYFSETQRNKGNFPGRFSGRQFSNSRSEMNVSTLELGDSALYLCASSQALGQGDGYTFGSGTRLTVV.

In DNA form, the CDR3 reads TGTGCCAGCAGCGAGACGGGACAGTACTACACAGATACGCAGTATTTT. As protein: CASSETGQYYTDTQYF. This chain uses TRBV9 with TRBJ2-3; 7 bases map to TRBD1. Germline assignment: CDR1 SGDLS and CDR2 YYNGEE. This CDR3 contains 16 residues. Trimming removed 3 bases from V and 2 bases from J; junction bases left unmatched: 9.

V and J are TRBV20-1 and TRBJ1-1, with D possibly matching TRBD1 (6 bases). V was trimmed by 3 bases and J by 5 bases, leaving 10 bases between them. The CDR3 totals 12 residues. Looked up from germline, CDR1 is DFQATT and CDR2 is SNEGSKA (reference sequence). CDR3 in DNA: TGCAGTGCTAGTTCAAGGGGGACTGAAGCTTTCTTT. Protein product: CSASSRGTEAFF.

The chain couples TRBV5-5 to TRBJ2-2; D ambiguous. The CDR3 has 16 residues. Germline CDR1 SGHKS, CDR2 YYEKEE (reference sequence). V gave up 2 bases and J gave up 1 base, with 12 bases separating them. Written as DNA, the CDR3 is TGTGCCAGCAGCTTATCGTACAGCTTGAACACCGGGGAGCTGTTTTTT. Its translation is CASSLSYSLNTGELFF.

This clone was seen a handful of times. This chain joins TRBV13 and TRBJ1-5; no firm D call. V lost 0 bases and J 7 bases, leaving 4 bases between the germline ends. The germline CDR1 and CDR2 sequences are PRHDT and FYEKMQ (reference sequence). The CDR3 spans 12 residues. The CDR3 spells CASSLGSQPQHF. The CDR3, as DNA: TGTGCCAGCAGCTTAGGCTCGCAGCCCCAGCATTTT.

This clone occurred a few times. V usage is TRBV10-2 and J usage is TRBJ2-7, with 7 nucleotides matching TRBD1. V lost 7 bases to trimming and J lost 0 bases; unmatched junction nucleotides: 6. This CDR3 contains 14 residues. Germline assignment: CDR1 WSHSY and CDR2 SAAADI. CDR3 residues: CASTRGQSSYEQYF. As DNA, the CDR3 is TGCGCCAGCACTCGGGGACAGAGCTCCTACGAGCAGTACTTC.

This chain uses TRBV3-1 (or the pseudogene TRBV3-2) with TRBJ2-3, with 9 positions matching TRBD2. Germline V gene data show CDR1 as LGHDT and CDR2 as YNNKEL (reference sequence). The CDR3 contains 18 residues. V lost 1 base, J lost 5 bases, and 13 bases stayed unmatched. The CDR3: CASSQVRRGGRREDTQYF. Written as DNA, the CDR3 is TGTGCCAGCAGCCAAGTTCGGCGGGGGGGCAGGAGAGAAGATACGCAGTATTTT.